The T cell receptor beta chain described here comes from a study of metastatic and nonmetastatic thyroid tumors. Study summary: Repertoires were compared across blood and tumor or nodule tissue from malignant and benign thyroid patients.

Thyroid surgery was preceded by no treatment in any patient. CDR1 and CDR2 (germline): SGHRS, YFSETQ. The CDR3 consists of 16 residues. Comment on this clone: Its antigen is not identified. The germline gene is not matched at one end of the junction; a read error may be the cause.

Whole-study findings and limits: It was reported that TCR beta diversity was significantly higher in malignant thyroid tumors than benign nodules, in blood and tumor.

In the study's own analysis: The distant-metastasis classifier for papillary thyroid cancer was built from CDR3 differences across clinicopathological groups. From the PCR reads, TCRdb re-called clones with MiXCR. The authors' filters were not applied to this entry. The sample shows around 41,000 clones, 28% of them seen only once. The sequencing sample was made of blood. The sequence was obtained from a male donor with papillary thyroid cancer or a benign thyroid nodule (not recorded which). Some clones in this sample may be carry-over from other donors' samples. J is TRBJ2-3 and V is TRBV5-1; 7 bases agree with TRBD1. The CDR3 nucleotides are TGCGCCAGCAGCTTGGCCTACGGGACAGCAACAGATACGCAGTACTTT. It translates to CASSLAYGTATDTQYF.